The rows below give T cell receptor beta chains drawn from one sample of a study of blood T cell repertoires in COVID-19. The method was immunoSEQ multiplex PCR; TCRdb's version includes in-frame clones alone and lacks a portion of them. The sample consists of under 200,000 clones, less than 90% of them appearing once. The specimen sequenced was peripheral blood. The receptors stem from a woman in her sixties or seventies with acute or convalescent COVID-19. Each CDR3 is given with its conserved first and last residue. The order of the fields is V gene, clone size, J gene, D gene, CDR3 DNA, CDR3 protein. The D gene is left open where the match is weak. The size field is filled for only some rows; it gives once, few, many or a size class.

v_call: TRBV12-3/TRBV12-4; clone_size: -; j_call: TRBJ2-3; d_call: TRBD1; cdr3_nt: TGTGCCAGCAGTTTAGGCGGGACAGGGTGGTATTTT; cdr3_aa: CASSLGGTGWYF
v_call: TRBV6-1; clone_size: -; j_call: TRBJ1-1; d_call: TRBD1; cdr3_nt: TGTGCCAGCAGTGGTTACCCGACAGGGGGGAACACTGAAGCTTTCTTT; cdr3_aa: CASSGYPTGGNTEAFF
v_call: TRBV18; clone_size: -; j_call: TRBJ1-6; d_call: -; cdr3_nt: TGTGCCAGCTCACTACCGGGACACTATAATTCACCCCTCCACTTT; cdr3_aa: CASSLPGHYNSPLHF
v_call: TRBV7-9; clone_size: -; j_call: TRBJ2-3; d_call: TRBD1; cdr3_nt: TGTGCCAGCAGCTTAGTGGGACAGGGGGCGTATACGCAGTATTTT; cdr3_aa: CASSLVGQGAYTQYF
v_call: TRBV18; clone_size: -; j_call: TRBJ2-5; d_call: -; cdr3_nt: TGTGCCAGCTCACCAGTTGCAGCGGAGACCCAGTACTTC; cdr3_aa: CASSPVAAETQYF
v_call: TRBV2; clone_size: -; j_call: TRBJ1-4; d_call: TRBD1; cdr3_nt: TGTGCCAGCAGGGGACAGGCGTTTGAAAAACTGTTTTTT; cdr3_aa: CASRGQAFEKLFF
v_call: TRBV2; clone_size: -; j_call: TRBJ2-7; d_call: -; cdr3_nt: TGTGCCAGCAGTGATCAAACAGGGACCTACGAGCAGTACTTC; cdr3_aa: CASSDQTGTYEQYF
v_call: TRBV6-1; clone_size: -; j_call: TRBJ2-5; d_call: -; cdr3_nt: TGTGCCAGCAGTGAAATATGGGCTAGCGAGGAGACCCAGTACTTC; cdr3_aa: CASSEIWASEETQYF
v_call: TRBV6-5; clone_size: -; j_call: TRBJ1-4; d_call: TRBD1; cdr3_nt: TGTGCCAGCAAGGTGGGGACAGTTAATGAAAAACTGTTTTTT; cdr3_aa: CASKVGTVNEKLFF
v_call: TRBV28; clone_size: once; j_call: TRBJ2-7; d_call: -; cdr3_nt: TGTGCCAGCAGTTCATCGGGAGAGACCTACGAGCAGTACTTC; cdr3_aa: CASSSSGETYEQYF
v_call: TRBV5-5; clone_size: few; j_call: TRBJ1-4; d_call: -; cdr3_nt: TGTGCCAGCAGCTTACAGGCCGCAACTAATGAAAAACTGTTTTTT; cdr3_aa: CASSLQAATNEKLFF
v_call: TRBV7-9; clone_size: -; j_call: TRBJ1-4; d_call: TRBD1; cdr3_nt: TGTGCCAGCACTCGGACAGGGGGATACGAAAAACTGTTTTTT; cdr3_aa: CASTRTGGYEKLFF
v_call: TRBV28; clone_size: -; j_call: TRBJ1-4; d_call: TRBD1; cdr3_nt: TGTGCCAGCAGGACATCTCCAGGGGGCACTGGTGAAAAACTGTTTTTT; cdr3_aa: CASRTSPGGTGEKLFF
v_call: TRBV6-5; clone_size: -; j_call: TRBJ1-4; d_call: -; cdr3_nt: TGTGCCAGCAGAGGACAGCTCGGGAGGGAAAAACTGTTTTTT; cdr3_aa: CASRGQLGREKLFF
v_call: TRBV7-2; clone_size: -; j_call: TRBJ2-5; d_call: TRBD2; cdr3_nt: TGTGCCAGCAGCGGAGGAAGCGGGGGGGTGAGACATCGAGAGACCCAGTACTTC; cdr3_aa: CASSGGSGGVRHRETQYF
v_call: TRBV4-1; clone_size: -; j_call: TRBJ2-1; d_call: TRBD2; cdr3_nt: TGCGCCAGCAGCCAAGGGCTAGCGGGTGGCCCCTACAATGAGCAGTTCTTC; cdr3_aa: CASSQGLAGGPYNEQFF
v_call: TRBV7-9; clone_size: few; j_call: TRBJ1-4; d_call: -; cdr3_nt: TGTGCCAGCAGCCGGCTAACAGGGAAGCTTAATGAAAAACTGTTTTTT; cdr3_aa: CASSRLTGKLNEKLFF
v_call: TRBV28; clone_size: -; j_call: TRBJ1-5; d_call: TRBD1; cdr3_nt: TGTGCCAGCAGTTCAACATCCGGGACAGGGGGTATTCAGCCCCAGCATTTT; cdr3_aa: CASSSTSGTGGIQPQHF
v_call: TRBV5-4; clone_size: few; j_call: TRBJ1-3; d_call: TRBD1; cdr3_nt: TGTGCCAGCAGCACAGGGACAGCCTCTGGAAACACCATATATTTT; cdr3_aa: CASSTGTASGNTIYF
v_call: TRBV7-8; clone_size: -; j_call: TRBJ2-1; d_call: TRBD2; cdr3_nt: TGTGCCAGCAGCCCCCCGGGACTAGCGGACAATGAGCAGTTCTTC; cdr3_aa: CASSPPGLADNEQFF
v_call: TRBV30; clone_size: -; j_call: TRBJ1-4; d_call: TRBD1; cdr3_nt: TGTGCCTGGAGTGCGGGACAGGGTTGGGAAAAACTGTTTTTT; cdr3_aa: CAWSAGQGWEKLFF
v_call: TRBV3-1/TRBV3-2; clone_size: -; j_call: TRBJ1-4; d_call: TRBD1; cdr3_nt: TGTGCCAGCAGCACCCGGGACAGGGGGTTTGAAAAACTGTTTTTT; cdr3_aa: CASSTRDRGFEKLFF
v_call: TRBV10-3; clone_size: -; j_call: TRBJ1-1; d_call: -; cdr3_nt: TGTGCCATCAGTGTGGAGGGGTCGACTGAAGCTTTCTTT; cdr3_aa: CAISVEGSTEAFF
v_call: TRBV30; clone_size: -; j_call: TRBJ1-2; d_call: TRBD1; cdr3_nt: TGTGCCTGGAGGGCGAACGACAGGGGGGAATTTCGCTATGGCTACACCTTC; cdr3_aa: CAWRANDRGEFRYGYTF
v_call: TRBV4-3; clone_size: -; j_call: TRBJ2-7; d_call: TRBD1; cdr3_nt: TGCGCCAGCAGCAGGGGGACAGGGGCCTACGAGCAGTACTTC; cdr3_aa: CASSRGTGAYEQYF
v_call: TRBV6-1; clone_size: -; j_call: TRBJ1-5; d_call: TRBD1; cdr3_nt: TGTGCCAGCAGTGAAGCCCAATACAGGGGCTACGGGAATCAGCCCCAGCATTTT; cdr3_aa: CASSEAQYRGYGNQPQHF
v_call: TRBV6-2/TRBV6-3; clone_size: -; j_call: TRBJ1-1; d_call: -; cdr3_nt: TGTGCCAGCAGTTACTCGAACAGAAACATGAACACTGAAGCTTTCTTT; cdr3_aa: CASSYSNRNMNTEAFF
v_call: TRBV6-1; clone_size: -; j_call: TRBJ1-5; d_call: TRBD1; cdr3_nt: TGTGCCAGCAGTGAAGCGCCGACAGGGGGCTGGGGCAATCAGCCCCAGCATTTT; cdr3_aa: CASSEAPTGGWGNQPQHF
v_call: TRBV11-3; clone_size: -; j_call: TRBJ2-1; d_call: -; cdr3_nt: TGTGCCAGCAGCCCTTTCCAGGGCAATGAGCAGTTCTTC; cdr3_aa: CASSPFQGNEQFF
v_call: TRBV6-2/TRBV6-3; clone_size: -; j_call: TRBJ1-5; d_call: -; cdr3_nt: TGTGCCAGCAGTTACGGAGGAACGAAAGATCAGCCCCAGCATTTT; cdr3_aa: CASSYGGTKDQPQHF
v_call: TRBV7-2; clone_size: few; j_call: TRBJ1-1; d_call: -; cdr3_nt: TGTGCCAGCAGCACAGGATTGAACACTGAAGCTTTCTTT; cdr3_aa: CASSTGLNTEAFF
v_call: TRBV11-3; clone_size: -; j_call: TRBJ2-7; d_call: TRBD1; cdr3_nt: TGTGCCAGCAGCTCCGGGACAGGGGATGAGCAGTACTTC; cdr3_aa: CASSSGTGDEQYF
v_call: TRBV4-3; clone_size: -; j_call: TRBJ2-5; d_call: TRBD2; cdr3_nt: TGCGCCAGCAGCCAAGATCGACCTAGCGGGACAGAGACCCAGTACTTC; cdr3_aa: CASSQDRPSGTETQYF
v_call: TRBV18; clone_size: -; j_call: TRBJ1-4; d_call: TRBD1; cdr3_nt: TGTGCCAGCGCCCGGGACAGGGAGGAAAAACTGTTTTTT; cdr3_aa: CASARDREEKLFF
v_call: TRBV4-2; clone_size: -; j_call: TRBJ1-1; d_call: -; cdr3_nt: TGTGCCAGCAGCCAAGATCGGGGGGGTACTGAAGCTTTCTTT; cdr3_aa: CASSQDRGGTEAFF
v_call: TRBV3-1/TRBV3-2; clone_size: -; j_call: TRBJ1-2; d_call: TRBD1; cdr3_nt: TGTGCCAGCAGCCCAGGGACAGGGTTTGGCTATGGCTACACCTTC; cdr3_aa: CASSPGTGFGYGYTF
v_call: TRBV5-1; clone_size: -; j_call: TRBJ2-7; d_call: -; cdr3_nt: TGCGCCAGCAGGCTCGAAGGGACTTCTGCCTACGAGCAGTACTTC; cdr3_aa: CASRLEGTSAYEQYF
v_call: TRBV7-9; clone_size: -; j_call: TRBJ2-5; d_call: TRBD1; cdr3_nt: TGTGCCAGCAGCTCACGACAGGGTCATGGCGAGACCCAGTACTTC; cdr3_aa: CASSSRQGHGETQYF
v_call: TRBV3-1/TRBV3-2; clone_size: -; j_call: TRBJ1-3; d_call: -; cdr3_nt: TGTGCCAGCAGCCCGACAGCTACATCTGGAAACACCATATATTTT; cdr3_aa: CASSPTATSGNTIYF
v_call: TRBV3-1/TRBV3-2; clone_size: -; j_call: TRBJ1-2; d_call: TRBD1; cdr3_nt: TGTGCCAGCAGCCCTCGACAGGGGCCTTATGGCTACACCTTC; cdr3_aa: CASSPRQGPYGYTF
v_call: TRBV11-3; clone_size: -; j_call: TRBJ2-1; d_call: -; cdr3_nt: TGTGCCAGCAGCTTAGGCCAGGGAAAACACAATGAGCAGTTCTTC; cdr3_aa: CASSLGQGKHNEQFF
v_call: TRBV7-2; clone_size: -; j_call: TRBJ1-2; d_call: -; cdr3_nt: TGTGCCAGCAGCCCCGTGACAGCCCTCACCTTC; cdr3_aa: CASSPVTALTF
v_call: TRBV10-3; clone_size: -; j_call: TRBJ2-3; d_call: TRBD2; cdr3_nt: TGTGCCATCAGGGGACTAGAAGATACGCAGTATTTT; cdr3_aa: CAIRGLEDTQYF
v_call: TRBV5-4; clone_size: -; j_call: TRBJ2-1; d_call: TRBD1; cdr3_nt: TGTGCCAGCAGCCAGTCCGGGACAGGGGGTTACAATGAGCAGTTCTTC; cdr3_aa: CASSQSGTGGYNEQFF
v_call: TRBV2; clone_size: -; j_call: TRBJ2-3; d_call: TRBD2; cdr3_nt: TGTGCCAGCAGTGAAGGTGCCGGGACTAACACAGATACGCAGTATTTT; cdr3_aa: CASSEGAGTNTDTQYF
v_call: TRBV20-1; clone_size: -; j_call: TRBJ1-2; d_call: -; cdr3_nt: TGCAGTGCTAGAGCCGAGGGTGGCTACACCTTC; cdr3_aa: CSARAEGGYTF
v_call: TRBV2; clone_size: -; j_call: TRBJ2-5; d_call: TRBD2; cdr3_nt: TGTGCCAGCAGAGAGAGCGGGGGTGGAGAGACCCAGTACTTC; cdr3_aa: CASRESGGGETQYF
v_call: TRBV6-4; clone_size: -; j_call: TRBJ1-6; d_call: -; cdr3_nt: TGTGCCGGCCTACGGAACACAGCATATAATTCACCCCTCCACTTT; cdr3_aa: CAGLRNTAYNSPLHF
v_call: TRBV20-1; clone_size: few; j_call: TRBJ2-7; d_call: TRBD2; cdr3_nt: TGCAGCCCGGGGGGCTACGAGCAGTACTTC; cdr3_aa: CSPGGYEQYF
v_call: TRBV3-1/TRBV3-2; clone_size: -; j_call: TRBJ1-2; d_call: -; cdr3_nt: TGTGCCAGCAGCCTGACATCGGGAAACTATGGCTACACCTTC; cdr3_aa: CASSLTSGNYGYTF
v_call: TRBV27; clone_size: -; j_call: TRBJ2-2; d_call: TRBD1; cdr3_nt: TGTGCCAGCAGTTCAAAGACAGGGTGGGTCACCGGGGAGCTGTTTTTT; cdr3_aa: CASSSKTGWVTGELFF